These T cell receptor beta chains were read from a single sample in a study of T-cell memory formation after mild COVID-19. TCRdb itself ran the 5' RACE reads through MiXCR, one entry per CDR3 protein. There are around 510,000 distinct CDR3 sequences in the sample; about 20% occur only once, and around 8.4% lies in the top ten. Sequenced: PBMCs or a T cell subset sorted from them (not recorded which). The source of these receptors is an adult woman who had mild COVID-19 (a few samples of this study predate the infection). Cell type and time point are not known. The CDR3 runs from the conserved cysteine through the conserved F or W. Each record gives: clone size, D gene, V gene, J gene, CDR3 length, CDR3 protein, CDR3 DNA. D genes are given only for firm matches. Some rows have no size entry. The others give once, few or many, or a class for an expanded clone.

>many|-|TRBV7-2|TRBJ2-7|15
CASSSRGASPYEQYF
TGTGCCAGCAGCTCGAGAGGGGCTAGTCCCTACGAGCAGTACTTC
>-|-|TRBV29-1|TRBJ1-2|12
CSVEDHPYGYTF
TGCAGCGTTGAAGACCATCCATATGGCTACACCTTC
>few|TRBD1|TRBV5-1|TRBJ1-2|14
CASSITGTAYGYTF
TGCGCCAGCAGCATTACCGGGACAGCTTATGGCTACACCTTC
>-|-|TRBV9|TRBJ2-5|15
CASSLLTAPGETQYF
TGTGCCAGCAGCCTTCTGACTGCACCGGGGGAGACCCAGTACTTC
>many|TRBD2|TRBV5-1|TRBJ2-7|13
CASSTGTSHEQYF
TGCGCCAGCAGCACCGGGACTAGCCACGAGCAGTACTTC
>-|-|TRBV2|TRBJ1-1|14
CASSPGSPNTEAFF
TGTGCCAGCAGTCCAGGGTCCCCGAACACTGAAGCTTTCTTT
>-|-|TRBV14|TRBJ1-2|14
CASSQYIQGEGYTF
TGTGCCAGCAGCCAGTATATACAGGGTGAAGGCTACACCTTC
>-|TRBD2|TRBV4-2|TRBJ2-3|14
CASSQIAGGDTQYF
TGTGCCAGCAGCCAAATAGCGGGGGGAGATACGCAGTATTTT
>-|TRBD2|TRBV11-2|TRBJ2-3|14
CASMGLTGTDTQYF
TGTGCCAGCATGGGACTAACGGGCACAGATACGCAGTATTTT
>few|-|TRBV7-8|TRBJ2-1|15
CASSLDGSNYNEQFF
TGTGCCAGCAGCTTAGACGGGAGCAACTACAATGAGCAGTTCTTC
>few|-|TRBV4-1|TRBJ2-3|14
CASSQVPGENTQYF
TGCGCCAGCAGCCAAGTCCCAGGGGAAAATACGCAGTATTTT
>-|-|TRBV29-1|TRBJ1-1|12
CSVRGSNTEAFF
TGCAGCGTCCGCGGTTCGAACACTGAAGCTTTCTTT
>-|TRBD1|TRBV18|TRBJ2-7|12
CASRTGGREQYF
TGTGCCAGCCGGACAGGGGGAAGGGAGCAGTACTTC
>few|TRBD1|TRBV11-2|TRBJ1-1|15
CASSFDGQARTEAFF
TGTGCCAGCAGCTTCGATGGACAGGCGAGGACTGAAGCTTTCTTT
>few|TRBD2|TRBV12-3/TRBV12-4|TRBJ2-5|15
CASSLLAGEQETQYF
TGTGCCAGCAGTTTACTAGCGGGAGAGCAAGAGACCCAGTACTTC
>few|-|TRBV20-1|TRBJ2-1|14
CSASRGELYNEQFF
TGCAGTGCTAGTAGGGGGGAACTGTACAATGAGCAGTTCTTC
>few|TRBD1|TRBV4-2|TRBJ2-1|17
CASSQRGVTGVTSEQFF
TGTGCCAGCAGCCAAAGAGGAGTGACAGGGGTTACGTCTGAGCAGTTCTTC
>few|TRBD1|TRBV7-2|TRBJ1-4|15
CASSPDTRQGEKLFF
TGTGCCAGCAGCCCCGACACCCGACAGGGTGAAAAACTGTTTTTT
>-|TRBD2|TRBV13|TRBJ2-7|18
CASSLGGTSGRRSYEQYF
TGTGCCAGCAGCTTAGGCGGGACTAGCGGGAGGCGCTCCTACGAGCAGTACTTC
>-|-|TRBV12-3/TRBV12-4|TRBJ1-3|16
CASSSGGGSSGNTIYF
TGTGCCAGCAGCTCCGGCGGGGGGAGCTCTGGAAACACCATATATTTT
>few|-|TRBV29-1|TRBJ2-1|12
CSVIRGYNEQFF
TGCAGCGTTATTCGGGGATACAATGAGCAGTTCTTC
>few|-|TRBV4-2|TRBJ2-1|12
CASSHTGTEQFF
TGTGCCAGCAGCCATACAGGGACTGAGCAGTTCTTC
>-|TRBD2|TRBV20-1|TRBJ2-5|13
CSAPRGVGETQYF
TGCAGTGCCCCCCGGGGGGTGGGAGAGACCCAGTACTTC
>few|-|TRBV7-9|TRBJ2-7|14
CASSAPTQVYEQYF
TGTGCCAGCAGCGCCCCCACCCAAGTCTACGAGCAGTACTTC
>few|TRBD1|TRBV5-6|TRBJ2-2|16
CASSFARTGSTGELFF
TGTGCCAGCAGCTTCGCACGGACAGGGTCCACCGGGGAGCTGTTTTTT
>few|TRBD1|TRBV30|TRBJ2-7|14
CAWSSGTGGYEQYF
TGTGCCTGGAGTTCCGGGACAGGGGGGTACGAGCAGTACTTC
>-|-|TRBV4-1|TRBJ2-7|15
CASSQIILRDYEQYF
TGCGCCAGCAGCCAAATCATCCTTAGGGACTACGAGCAGTACTTC
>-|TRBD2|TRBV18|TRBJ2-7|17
CASSPQGTSGPLREQYF
TGTGCCAGCTCACCACAAGGGACTAGCGGTCCGTTAAGAGAGCAGTACTTC
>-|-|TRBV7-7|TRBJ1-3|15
CASSGGGGYGNTIYF
TGTGCCAGCAGCGGGGGAGGGGGTTACGGAAACACCATATATTTT
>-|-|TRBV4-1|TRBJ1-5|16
CASSPPGRAPGQPQHF
TGCGCCAGCAGCCCCCCTGGACGGGCCCCAGGGCAGCCCCAGCATTTT
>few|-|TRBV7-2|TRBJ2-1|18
CASSLASVSGRKGNEQFF
TGTGCCAGCAGCTTAGCTAGCGTTAGTGGGAGAAAAGGCAATGAGCAGTTCTTC
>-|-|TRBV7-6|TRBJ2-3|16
CASSPGRRLGTDTQYF
TGTGCCAGCAGCCCTGGACGTCGCCTGGGGACAGATACGCAGTATTTT
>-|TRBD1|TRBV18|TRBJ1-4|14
CASSEQGTNEKLFF
TGTGCCAGCTCCGAACAGGGGACTAATGAAAAACTGTTTTTT
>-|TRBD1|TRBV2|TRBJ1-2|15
CASSYSRGRPYGYTF
TGTGCCAGCAGTTACTCCAGGGGGCGGCCCTATGGCTACACCTTC
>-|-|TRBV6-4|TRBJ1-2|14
CASSDRQTGYGYTF
TGTGCCAGCAGTGACAGACAGACAGGCTATGGCTACACCTTC
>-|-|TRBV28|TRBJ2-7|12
CASRTTFYEQYF
TGTGCCAGCAGGACGACCTTCTACGAGCAGTACTTC
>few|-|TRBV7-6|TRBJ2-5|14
CASSLYGGRETQYF
TGTGCCAGCAGCCTCTATGGGGGCCGGGAGACCCAGTACTTC
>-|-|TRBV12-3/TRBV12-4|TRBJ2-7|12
CASSFVANEQYF
TGTGCCAGCAGTTTTGTTGCCAACGAGCAGTACTTC
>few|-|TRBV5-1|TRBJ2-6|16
CASSWSGTTGANVLTF
TGCGCCAGCAGCTGGTCCGGGACAACCGGGGCCAACGTCCTGACTTTC
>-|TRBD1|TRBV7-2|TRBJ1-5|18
CASSFGGYRGRGNQPQHF
TGTGCCAGCAGCTTTGGGGGGTACAGGGGACGTGGCAATCAGCCCCAGCATTTT